This TCR beta chain was captured by sequencing in a study of blood T cell repertoires in COVID-19. Overall study context: T cells, B-cell-depleted T cells, or PBMCs provided the cDNA or gDNA that served as material.

Original processing methods: Scientists estimated how many nucleated cells there were by amplifying reference gene primers. TCRdb's copy holds only in-frame clones and misses some; the assay was immunoSEQ multiplex PCR. V and J calls and clone size are those listed in that table; D and trimming were worked out from the DNA. The profile covers about 210,000 clones, with approximately 80% appearing a single time and 8.5% to 10% taken by the ten largest. The CDR3 sequence is 13 residues long. The V end was cut by 6 bases, the J end by 2 bases, with 10 bases between. Details on this clone: This same CDR3 is encoded by further DNA sequences in the sample.

Which cohort a participant joined came from the clinical history participants gave. The TCR comes from a woman aged 45 to 65 with acute COVID-19. The rearrangement links TRBV12-3 or TRBV12-4 to TRBJ1-1; possible D gene TRBD1, 5 bases. The sample consisted of PBMCs or T cells enriched from blood (not recorded which). The CDR3 loop reads CASRRGLNTEAFF. In DNA form, the CDR3 reads TGTGCCAGCAGAAGGGGCCTTAACACTGAAGCTTTCTTT.